This is a list of T cell receptor beta chains from one sample in a study of human T cells and chemical hapten exposure. TCRdb analysed the RACE reads with MiXCR anew, one entry per CDR3 protein. The sample includes nearly 55,000 distinct CDR3 sequences, about 10% seen only once; the top ten take 1.5% to 2%. The sequencing used whole blood, collected in connection with sensitization to the hapten diphenylcyclopropenone (DPC). The source of these receptors is a woman in her 50s with alopecia areata. Some clones in this sample may be carry-over from other donors' samples. CDR3s include the opening cysteine and the closing phenylalanine or tryptophan. Each record gives: J gene, clone size, D gene, V gene, CDR3 DNA, CDR3 protein. A D gene is named only where the DNA matches it firmly. Part of the rows lack a size; the others show once, few, many or a class for expanded clones.

J: TRBJ1-1
size: many
D: .
V: TRBV7-9
DNA: TGTGCCAGCAGCTTAGTGGTTTCTGAAGCTTTCTTT
CDR3: CASSLVVSEAFF

J: TRBJ2-7
size: .
D: .
V: TRBV2
DNA: TGTGCCAGCAGGCGGGATGTAGGACAGTACTTC
CDR3: CASRRDVGQYF

J: TRBJ2-7
size: many
D: .
V: TRBV11-2
DNA: TGTGCCAGCAGCCCCTCGGGATACGAGCAGTACTTC
CDR3: CASSPSGYEQYF

J: TRBJ1-2
size: many
D: .
V: TRBV7-8
DNA: TGTGCCAGCAGCGGAATGGCGGGGGCTCAGGGCTACACCTTC
CDR3: CASSGMAGAQGYTF

J: TRBJ1-4
size: many
D: .
V: TRBV6-5
DNA: TGTGCCAGCAGTTACTCGACCAGAACAAATGAAAAACTGTTTTTT
CDR3: CASSYSTRTNEKLFF

J: TRBJ1-1
size: few
D: .
V: TRBV19
DNA: TGTGCCAGTAGTATCCGGTGGGTCACGGGGATGAACACTGAAGCTTTCTTT
CDR3: CASSIRWVTGMNTEAFF

J: TRBJ2-5
size: .
D: .
V: TRBV2
DNA: TGTGCCAGCAGAAAGGGGTGGACCCAAGAGACCCAGTACTTC
CDR3: CASRKGWTQETQYF

J: TRBJ2-7
size: many
D: .
V: TRBV29-1
DNA: TGCAGCGTTCTTATTCAGGGGGGCGAGCAGTACTTC
CDR3: CSVLIQGGEQYF

J: TRBJ1-6
size: many
D: TRBD1
V: TRBV5-6
DNA: TGTGCCAGCAGCTTCCGGCGACAGGGGCATTCACCCCTCCACTTT
CDR3: CASSFRRQGHSPLHF

J: TRBJ2-5
size: many
D: .
V: TRBV28
DNA: TGTGCCAGCAACGAGGGCCAAGAAGAGACCCAGTACTTC
CDR3: CASNEGQEETQYF

J: TRBJ1-4
size: .
D: TRBD1
V: TRBV29-1
DNA: TGCAGCGTTCTGCGGGACAGGGGGCGAAAACTGTTTTTT
CDR3: CSVLRDRGRKLFF

J: TRBJ2-5
size: many
D: .
V: TRBV28
DNA: TGTGCCAGCAGCCTTAGTGGGGTCGCAGAGACCCAGTACTTC
CDR3: CASSLSGVAETQYF

J: TRBJ2-3
size: many
D: TRBD2
V: TRBV7-2
DNA: TGTGCCAGCAGCCCAATAGCGGGAGTATACCTCACGGGGATATACCCAGATACGCAGTATTTT
CDR3: CASSPIAGVYLTGIYPDTQYF

J: TRBJ2-7
size: many
D: .
V: TRBV4-3
DNA: TGCGCCAGCAGCCAAGAACGTCCCAGGCAGTACGAGCAGTACTTC
CDR3: CASSQERPRQYEQYF

J: TRBJ2-7
size: .
D: TRBD1
V: TRBV28
DNA: TGTGCCAGCAGCCCCGGGACAGAACCCCTCTACGAGCAGTACTTC
CDR3: CASSPGTEPLYEQYF

J: TRBJ1-1
size: many
D: .
V: TRBV29-1
DNA: TGCAGCGTTGAATCTATGGCGATGAACACTGAAGCTTTCTTT
CDR3: CSVESMAMNTEAFF

J: TRBJ2-7
size: .
D: .
V: TRBV5-1
DNA: TGCGCCAGCAGCTTGGTTCCAGGAGCTCTCCCCTACGAGCAGTACTTC
CDR3: CASSLVPGALPYEQYF

J: TRBJ1-3
size: many
D: .
V: TRBV28
DNA: TGTGCCAGCAGTTTGCACTTGGGAGGAAACACCATATATTTT
CDR3: CASSLHLGGNTIYF

J: TRBJ2-3
size: .
D: TRBD2
V: TRBV28
DNA: TGTGCCAGCAGGACCGGGACTAGCGGCTTCACAGATACGCAGTATTTT
CDR3: CASRTGTSGFTDTQYF

J: TRBJ1-5
size: .
D: .
V: TRBV2
DNA: TGTGCCAGCAGTGAAGGGCAGGGGCATCAGCCCCAGCATTTT
CDR3: CASSEGQGHQPQHF

J: TRBJ2-5
size: .
D: .
V: TRBV20-1
DNA: TGCAGTGCTAGTAACCATCCGACACGGCAAGAGACCCAGTACTTC
CDR3: CSASNHPTRQETQYF

J: TRBJ2-1
size: few
D: .
V: TRBV7-2
DNA: TGTGCCAGCAGCTTGATGCGGGGATCAAACAATGAGCAGTTCTTC
CDR3: CASSLMRGSNNEQFF